This entry concerns a single T cell receptor (beta chain). Antigen specificity is unknown. This sample was taken from a study of shared clonotypes between healthy human individuals. Study-wide findings and caveats: Investigators collected only blood, and repertoires in tissues likely differ.

At the deep level, the assay was run. The assay was immunoSEQ multiplex PCR, and TCRdb's table has in-frame clones only and misses some. The sample contains roughly 2.6 million clones, 90% to 95% of which appear only once. CDR3 length: 12 residues. V gave up 5 bases and J gave up 9 bases; unmatched junction bases: 6. Looked up from germline, CDR1 is MNHEY and CDR2 is SMNVEV (reference sequence). The chain joins TRBV27 to TRBJ1-2; TRBD1 matches at 7 bases. The TCR comes from a man aged 18 to 30 in good health. Material: naive CD4+ T cells sorted from blood. Subset noted: CD45RA+ positively selected. CDR3 sequence: CASSATTGRYTF. CDR3 nucleotides: TGTGCCAGCAGTGCGACGACAGGGCGCTACACCTTC.